This T cell receptor beta chain was sequenced in a study of blood T cells in healthy people across ages. PCR was performed a second time for about 7 to 12 cycles using a sample-barcoded 5' primer and a J-beta primer mix. Each CDR3 protein gets one entry after TCRdb re-called the 5' RACE reads with MiXCR. The table lists around 780,000 distinct CDR3 sequences, approximately 60% of them singletons, with roughly 24% in the top ten. The trim removed 5 bases at V and 7 bases at J, leaving 10 bases unmatched. CDR1 is MDHEN and CDR2 is SYDVKM in the germline V gene. The CDR3 contains 16 residues. This TCR was sampled from a man between 40 and 49 years old in good health. Sequencing used blood. The chain couples TRBV28 to TRBJ2-1; 11 bases are a match to TRBD2. The CDR3 coding sequence is TGTGCCAGCAGTCCGACTAGCGGGGTGGTATGGAATGAGCAGTTCTTC. Translated, it gives CASSPTSGVVWNEQFF.